This entry is about one T cell receptor (beta chain). This specimen belongs to a study of blood T cell repertoires in COVID-19. Overall study: From T cells, B-cell-depleted T cells, or PBMCs came the material, which was cDNA or gDNA.

Authors' data handling: From reference gene primer amplification, estimates of nucleated cell counts were derived. Generated by immunoSEQ multiplex PCR, the TCRdb table keeps only in-frame clones and is missing some. V, J and clone size derive from that table, while D and trimming were established from the DNA sequence. The data contain fewer than 600,000 clones, approximately 90% of them seen just once; the ten biggest clones take up over 1.5%. Trimming removed 10 bases from V and 0 bases from J, with 10 bases in between. Germline V gives CDR1 LNHDA, CDR2 SQIVND (reference sequence). The CDR3 consists of 14 residues.

This TCR came from a woman aged 40 to 50 who had recovered from COVID-19. V usage is TRBV19 and J usage is TRBJ2-6; TRBD2 is a possible D gene (6 bases). Material for sequencing was PBMCs or T cells enriched from blood (not recorded which). The CDR3 nucleotides read TGTGCCACCGGAGGGACCTCTGGGGCCAACGTCCTGACTTTC. This gives the protein CATGGTSGANVLTF.